These 32 T cell receptor beta chains share one sample of origin, sequenced in a study of TIL therapy for anti-PD-1-resistant metastatic lung cancer (dated by TCRdb to about 2021). TCR beta CDR3 regions were amplified from genomic DNA by bias-controlled multiplex PCR with the immunoSEQ v3 hsTCRB kit. Held by TCRdb, this immuneACCESS table contains in-frame sequences only and omits some clones. Under half of the omission traces to an unresolved V gene where checked; the cause of the rest is unknown. Counted in this sample were tens of thousands of clones; around three quarters of them appeared once. The ten largest clones represent about 5% of the sample. The intended sense of this specimen's time point label: pre-treatment sample, taken before nivolumab and TIL therapy. Here the sequenced sample was blood, taken at baseline. The receptors here all came from a woman aged 30-79 years with non-small cell lung cancer.

The chain combines TRBV2 with TRBJ1-1, with D maybe TRBD1 (5 bases). The CDR3 length is 14 residues. V lost 6 bases and J lost 0, with 11 bases in between. CDR1 SNHLY and CDR2 FYNNEI come from the germline V gene. CDR3 sequence (DNA): TGTGCCAGCAGCCTGGGACCGCTGAACACTGAAGCTTTCTTT. Protein product: CASSLGPLNTEAFF.

V is TRBV27 and J is TRBJ1-2; D possibly corresponds to TRBD1 (6 bases). Germline loops: CDR1 MNHEY, CDR2 SMNVEV (reference sequence). This CDR3 has 14 residues. The V end was cut by 7 bases, the J end by 8 bases, with 20 bases between. The CDR3 loop is CASTNLGQLGGYTF. In DNA, the CDR3 is TGTGCCAGCACGAACCTAGGACAGTTGGGAGGCTACACCTTC.

This clone was detected only once. The rearrangement joins TRBV10-3 to TRBJ1-1; the D gene is possibly TRBD1 (5 bases). Trimming left V 10 bases short and J 7 bases short, with 16 bases between. The V gene's germline CDR1 is ENHRY and CDR2 SYGVKD. This CDR3 region has 12 residues. The CDR3 sequence is CANSPQGNEAFF. CDR3 coding DNA: TGTGCCAACTCTCCCCAGGGTAATGAAGCTTTCTTT.

The V call is TRBV15, the J call TRBJ1-1; D is ambiguous. The CDR3 runs to 13 residues. Germline V gene lookup returns CDR1 LNHNV and CDR2 YYDKDF (reference sequence). The V end lost 0 bases, the J end lost 2 bases, and 4 bases lay between the germline ends. The CDR3 nucleotides read TGTGCCACCAGCAGAGAAGCAAACACTGAAGCTTTCTTT. Residues: CATSREANTEAFF.

The chain joins TRBV9 to TRBJ2-1; D perhaps matches TRBD2 (6 bases). The CDR3 has 15 amino acids. V dropped 6 bases and J dropped 0 bases, with 13 bases sitting between them. Per germline, CDR1 SGDLS and CDR2 YYNGEE. The CDR3 loop is CASNPGGSSYNEQFF. CDR3 coding DNA: TGTGCCAGCAACCCCGGGGGAAGCTCCTACAATGAGCAGTTCTTC.

CDR3 DNA: TGTGCCAGCAGTGAAGGGCCGTATGGCGATGGCTACACCTTC. Encoded protein: CASSEGPYGDGYTF. The genes are TRBV2 and TRBJ1-2; D is uncertain. Germline CDR1 reads SNHLY; CDR2 reads FYNNEI. The CDR3 loop spans 14 amino acids. With 1 base removed from V and 6 bases from J, the gap between germline ends came to 12 bases.

This clone occurred many times. The genes are TRBV10-1 and TRBJ2-3; D ambiguous. Germline CDR1 reads WNHNN; CDR2 reads SYGVQD (reference sequence). The CDR3 runs to 15 residues. Between the trimmed V and J ends, which lost 0 bases and 6 bases, there was a span of 13 bases. CDR3 nucleotides: TGCGCCAGCAGTGAGTCTGTAGGGTTCTCCGATACGCAGTATTTT. It translates to CASSESVGFSDTQYF.

The chain has TRBV19 and TRBJ2-2, with D uncertain. Trimming shortened V by 5 bases and J by 0 bases, and 7 bases separated the two germline ends. This CDR3 region has 14 residues. Per the germline V gene, CDR1 is LNHDA and CDR2 is SQIVND (reference sequence). The CDR3 DNA follows: TGTGCCAGTAGTCCCCTTACGAACACCGGGGAGCTGTTTTTT. It yields the protein CASSPLTNTGELFF.

This sequence joins TRBV29-1 and TRBJ2-2; 9 bases agree with TRBD2. CDR1 SQVTM and CDR2 ANQGSEA come from the germline V gene. This CDR3 is built from 15 residues. After removal of 5 bases from V and 0 bases from J, the junction contained 4 bases not matched to a gene. CDR3 residues: CSVRSGGPNTGELFF. DNA for the CDR3: TGCAGCGTTAGAAGCGGGGGGCCGAACACCGGGGAGCTGTTTTTT.

This clone has a handful of counts. The V and J genes are TRBV6-6 and TRBJ1-2; D unclear. V was cut by 7 bases and J by 2 bases, with 20 bases left in between. The CDR3 length is 16 residues. The germline gives CDR1 MNHNY, CDR2 SVGAGI (reference sequence). CDR3 in amino acids: CASNGWQSPTNYGYTF. Written as DNA, the CDR3 is TGTGCCAGCAATGGGTGGCAGTCCCCTACAAACTATGGCTACACCTTC.

The rearrangement joins TRBV2 to TRBJ1-2, with 7 bases lining up with TRBD1. Germline values: CDR1 SNHLY, CDR2 FYNNEI. This CDR3 has 13 amino acids. The V gene end was trimmed by 8 bases and the J gene end by 2 bases; junction bases not matched to a gene: 5. CDR3 DNA: TGTGCCAGCCTCCCGACAGGGAACTATGGCTACACCTTC. Its protein product is CASLPTGNYGYTF. The full variable domain, its missing parts supplied by reference TRBV2 and TRBJ1-2, is EPEVTQTPSHQVTQMGQEVILRCVPISNHLYFYWYRQILGQKVEFLVSFYNNEISEKSEIFDDQFSVERPDGSNFTLKIRSTKLEDSAMYFCASLPTGNYGYTFGSGTRLTVV.

The chain carries TRBV6-1 and TRBJ1-2, with a possible D match to TRBD1 (5 bases). CDR3 length equals 14 residues. V lost 3 bases, J lost 7 bases, and 15 bases lay in between. Germline V gives CDR1 MNHNS, CDR2 SASEGT. The CDR3 region is CASSEGPSRGGYTF. CDR3 bases: TGTGCCAGCAGTGAGGGACCGTCCCGCGGTGGCTACACCTTC.

This clone came up a few times. The chain couples TRBV7-9 to TRBJ2-6; the match to TRBD1 covers 7 bases. Trimming cost V 6 bases and J 1 base; bases outside gene matches: 6. The CDR3 sequence is 16 residues long. From germline, CDR1 is SEHNR and CDR2 FQNEAQ (reference sequence). As DNA, the CDR3 is TGTGCCAGCAGGCCCCGACAGGGTTCTGGGGCCAACGTCCTGACTTTC. Translation: CASRPRQGSGANVLTF.

This clone turned up a few times. The chain carries TRBV2 and TRBJ1-2; D might be TRBD1 (5 bases). The length of the CDR3 is 14 residues. V was pared by 2 bases and J by 6 bases, with 13 bases between. Looked up from germline, CDR1 is SNHLY and CDR2 is FYNNEI. CDR3 in DNA: TGTGCCAGCAGTGAATATCTGGGGACGGATGGCTACACCTTC. Translated, it gives CASSEYLGTDGYTF.

CDR3: CASSLATASYGYTF. Written as DNA, the CDR3 is TGCGCCAGCAGCTTGGCCACAGCTAGCTATGGCTACACCTTC. This sequence joins TRBV5-1 and TRBJ1-2; no reliable D call. There are 14 residues in the CDR3. V dropped 0 bases and J dropped 4 bases, with 10 bases sitting between them. Germline V lookup: CDR1 SGHRS, CDR2 YFSETQ.

The chain recombines TRBV5-4 with TRBJ2-2; 7 nucleotides match TRBD1. V was clipped by 5 bases and J by 2 bases; unmatched bases: 6. This CDR3 is 15 amino acids long. Germline V CDR1 and CDR2: SGHNT, YYREEE (reference sequence). The CDR3 region has the DNA TGTGCCAGCAGACAAGACAGGGCAAACACCGGGGAGCTGTTTTTT. Translating it yields CASRQDRANTGELFF. The complete variable domain, with remaining parts taken from reference TRBV5-4 and TRBJ2-2, reads ETGVTQSPTHLIKTRGQQVTLRCSSQSGHNTVSWYQQALGQGPQFIFQYYREEENGRGNFPPRFSGLQFPNYSSELNVNALELDDSALYLCASRQDRANTGELFFGEGSRLTVL.

The chain joins TRBV10-2 to TRBJ1-1; D remains ambiguous. V lost 2 bases and J lost 3, with 13 bases in between. The CDR3 has 15 residues. Germline-derived CDR1 and CDR2 are WSHSY and SAAADI. CDR3 bases: TGCGCCAGCAGTGAGCAGACCCTGCGAGACACTGAAGCTTTCTTT. Protein sequence: CASSEQTLRDTEAFF.

This clone has just a few counts. The chain joins TRBV28 to TRBJ1-2; maybe TRBD1 (5 bases). The V end was cut by 1 base, the J end by 8 bases, with 14 bases between. The CDR3 is 14 amino acids. CDR1 and CDR2 from the germline V gene are MDHEN and SYDVKM. The CDR3 coding sequence is TGTGCCAGCAGTTTATATGGGGGAATAGGGGGCTACACCTTC. This codes for CASSLYGGIGGYTF.

This chain links TRBV7-9 with TRBJ1-3; no clear D. Germline lookup yields CDR1 SEHNR and CDR2 FQNEAQ (reference sequence). V lost 5 bases to trimming and J lost 1 base, with 9 bases between them. This CDR3 region has 14 residues. The CDR3 is CASSPEQSGNTIYF. CDR3 DNA sequence: TGTGCCAGCAGCCCCGAACAGTCTGGAAACACCATATATTTT.

The chain employs TRBV5-1 and TRBJ2-2, with 10 bases that match TRBD1. Trimming cost V 8 bases and J 4 bases; bases outside gene matches: 5. The CDR3 has 14 amino acids. CDR1 and CDR2 (germline): SGHRS, YFSETQ. The CDR3 coding sequence is TGCGCCAGTGACAGGGGGCAAGGCACCGGGGAGCTGTTTTTT. Residues: CASDRGQGTGELFF.

This sequence joins TRBV5-1 and TRBJ2-2; TRBD1 aligns across 8 bases. V dropped 5 bases and J dropped 3; count of bases not matched to a gene: 6. The germline V gene encodes CDR1 SGHRS and CDR2 YFSETQ. This CDR3 has 15 amino acids. DNA for the CDR3: TGCGCCAGCAGGTCGGGACAGGCGGACACCGGGGAGCTGTTTTTT. Protein: CASRSGQADTGELFF.

The chain employs TRBV20-1 and TRBJ1-2; D is ambiguous. This CDR3 has 11 amino acids. Trimming pared 3 bases from V and 4 bases from J, leaving 6 bases between. Germline V gene data show CDR1 as DFQATT and CDR2 as SNEGSKA (reference sequence). In DNA, the CDR3 is TGCAGTGCTAGTAGTGGCTATGGCTACACCTTC. Its protein is CSASSGYGYTF.

The rearrangement links TRBV12-5 to TRBJ2-3; no definite D call. Germline CDR1 and CDR2: LGHNT and FRNRAP. V was shortened by 6 bases and J by 5 bases, with 15 bases between the two germline ends. The CDR3 loop spans 14 amino acids. CDR3 amino acids: CASGRDTVRDTQYF. CDR3 bases: TGTGCTAGTGGCCGCGACACGGTGAGAGATACGCAGTATTTT.

The chain recombines TRBV7-6 with TRBJ2-2; D could derive from TRBD1 or TRBD2 (5 bases each). Germline V gene data show CDR1 as SGHVS and CDR2 as FNYEAQ. The V end lost 5 bases, the J end lost 2 bases, and 12 bases lay between the germline ends. This CDR3 contains 15 residues. CDR3 sequence: CASSLGTANTGELFF. The DNA for the CDR3 is TGTGCCAGCAGCCTGGGGACGGCTAACACCGGGGAGCTGTTTTTT.

There are a few counts of this clone. This chain uses TRBV5-1 with TRBJ1-6, with D perhaps matching TRBD1 (6 bases). Between the trimmed V and J ends, which lost 2 bases and 6 bases, there was a span of 12 bases. The germline V gene has CDR1 SGHRS and CDR2 YFSETQ. This CDR3 has 15 residues. DNA for the CDR3: TGCGCCAGCAGCTTAGAGGGGGATGGTAATTCACCCCTCCACTTT. This sequence encodes CASSLEGDGNSPLHF.

CDR3 residues: CASSLAQGRAEAFF. CDR3 bases: TGTGCCAGCAGCTTAGCCCAGGGTCGGGCTGAAGCTTTCTTT. The V call is TRBV7-2, the J call TRBJ1-1, with D possibly TRBD1 on 5 matching bases. The V and J ends lost 0 bases and 6 bases respectively, with 11 bases between them. The germline CDR1 and CDR2 sequences are SGHTA and FQGNSA. The CDR3 runs to 14 residues.

The rearrangement links TRBV10-3 to TRBJ1-5, with a weak D call TRBD1 (5 bases). Germline values: CDR1 ENHRY, CDR2 SYGVKD. There are 12 residues in the CDR3. V lost 6 bases, J lost 3 bases, and 6 bases lay in between. Written as DNA, the CDR3 is TGTGCCATCAGGGGGGACAATCAGCCCCAGCATTTT. It yields the protein CAIRGDNQPQHF.

CDR3 sequence (DNA): TGCGCCAGCAGCTTGGCTCAGGTAGCCACCGGGGAGCTGTTTTTT. Its translation is CASSLAQVATGELFF. The chain recombines TRBV5-1 with TRBJ2-2; D ambiguous. This CDR3 comprises 15 residues. Germline CDR1 SGHRS, CDR2 YFSETQ. The V end was cut by 0 bases, the J end by 4 bases, with 10 bases between.

The sample holds one count of this clone. The chain employs TRBV5-1 and TRBJ2-5, with 8 bases fitting TRBD2. V lost 4 bases, J lost 1 base, and 6 bases stayed unmatched. This CDR3 region has 15 residues. Germline V gene lookup returns CDR1 SGHRS and CDR2 YFSETQ. The CDR3 sequence: CASSRTGGAQETQYF. CDR3 DNA: TGCGCCAGCAGCCGTACCGGGGGGGCCCAAGAGACCCAGTACTTC.

This chain joins TRBV19 and TRBJ2-1; D not resolved. Germline loops: CDR1 LNHDA, CDR2 SQIVND (reference sequence). This CDR3 is built from 13 residues. Between the trimmed V and J ends, which lost 5 bases and 7 bases, there was a span of 12 bases. The CDR3 here is CASSSLPGNEQFF. The CDR3 nucleotides are TGTGCCAGTAGTTCACTGCCCGGGAATGAGCAGTTCTTC.

This rearrangement joins TRBV29-1 to TRBJ2-5, with 11 bases lining up with TRBD1. The J call is doubtful: the DNA matches TRBJ2-7 better. CDR3 size: 15 residues. The germline CDR1 and CDR2 sequences are SQVTM and ANQGSEA. The CDR3 here is CSVLGQGASMGEQYF. CDR3 DNA: TGCAGCGTTCTAGGACAGGGGGCTTCTATGGGCGAGCAGTACTTC.

V usage is TRBV7-9 and J usage is TRBJ2-3; 8 bases line up with TRBD1. CDR1 is SEHNR and CDR2 is FQNEAQ in the germline V gene (reference sequence). J gave up 5 bases and V 5 bases, and 12 bases lay outside the gene matches. The CDR3 sequence is 16 residues long. CDR3 sequence reads: CASSPSRRTGLDTQYF. As DNA, the CDR3 is TGTGCCAGCAGCCCCTCGCGACGGACAGGGTTAGATACGCAGTATTTT.